This T cell receptor beta chain came from a study of glioma-infiltrating T cells after dendritic cell vaccination. Sequencing was performed with immunoSEQ multiplex PCR; in TCRdb, only in-frame clones are kept and a portion is missing. Among about 50,000 clones listed, 65% to 90% were seen once. Only patients with spare fresh-frozen tumor and over two years of follow-up were included. Blood PBMC samples: pre-vaccination, two weeks post third vaccination, and at tumor progression. The receptor comes from a human donor with glioblastoma. The source was blood, collected before dendritic cell vaccination.

The CDR3 DNA reads TGTGCCAGTAGCCCGTACGGGACTTACAATGAGCAGTTCTTC. Its protein is CASSPYGTYNEQFF. V gene TRBV19 combines with J gene TRBJ2-1; D is perhaps TRBD2 (6 bases). Trimming pared 6 bases from V and 4 bases from J, leaving 13 bases between. The germline gives CDR1 LNHDA, CDR2 SQIVND (reference sequence). The CDR3 sequence is 14 residues long.